This T cell receptor beta chain originates from a study of cytomegalovirus exposure and HLA in healthy donors. Overall study findings and caveats: Later analysis identified a missense DCLRE1C variant that was linked to TCR beta V- and J-gene trimming. Overall, approximately 150 TCR beta chains were annotated as cytomegalovirus-associated. Indistinguishability led to the exclusion of some V segments, TRBV6-2 and TRBV6-3 included.

V shed 8 bases and J 6 bases; nucleotides not matched to a gene: 7. This CDR3 has 12 residues. Germline V gives CDR1 SGHTS, CDR2 YDEGEE. Concerning this clone: The antigen is not known.

Researchers ran the PCR with 60 Vbeta and 13 Jbeta primers. Assay: immunoSEQ multiplex PCR; the TCRdb copy retains only in-frame clones and omits some. This sample yields around 150,000 clones, of which 65% to 70% are seen a single time; about 9.4% belongs to the top ten. Sample: PBMCs. The receptor comes from a man aged 25 to 45 in good health and CMV-seropositive. The chain has TRBV5-8 and TRBJ1-1, with 7 bases lining up with TRBD1. CDR3: CARQGVGAEAFF. The CDR3 coding sequence is TGTGCCAGGCAGGGGGTAGGGGCTGAAGCTTTCTTT. The full variable domain, with the rest looked up from reference TRBV5-8 and TRBJ1-1, is EAGVTQSPTHLIKTRGQQATLRCSPISGHTSVYWYQQALGLGLQFLLWYDEGEERNRGNFPPRFSGRQFPNYSSELNVNALELEDSALYLCARQGVGAEAFFGQGTRLTVV.